This TCR beta chain is from a study of T cell repertoires in cytomegalovirus infection. Study context: Carrying CMV and the relevant HLA type showed in public TCR beta signatures.

General study results and limits: Of the TCR beta families, the public ones yielded a cumulative frequency that identified carriers of CMV plus the relevant HLA.

TCRdb fed the reads into MiXCR, producing one record per CDR3 protein. Among under 800,000 distinct CDR3 sequences listed, 20% to 30% were seen once. This clonotype was recorded a few times. Its antigen remains unidentified. Germline CDR1 reads SQVTM; CDR2 reads ANQGSEA. The ends lost 2 bases at V and 3 bases at J; junction bases unmatched: 31. The CDR3 length is 23 residues. The TCR sequence derives from a human donor in good health (CMV status not recorded). Some clones in this sample may be carry-over from other donors' samples. Sequenced material: CD8+ T cells from PBMCs. The chain has TRBV29-1 and TRBJ2-1; 7 bases line up with TRBD1. In DNA form, the CDR3 reads TGCAGCGTTGAAAACGGCCCTCTGGGTTCCACCGACAGGGCGGACCCCCTCTACAATGAGCAGTTCTTC. Translated: CSVENGPLGSTDRADPLYNEQFF.